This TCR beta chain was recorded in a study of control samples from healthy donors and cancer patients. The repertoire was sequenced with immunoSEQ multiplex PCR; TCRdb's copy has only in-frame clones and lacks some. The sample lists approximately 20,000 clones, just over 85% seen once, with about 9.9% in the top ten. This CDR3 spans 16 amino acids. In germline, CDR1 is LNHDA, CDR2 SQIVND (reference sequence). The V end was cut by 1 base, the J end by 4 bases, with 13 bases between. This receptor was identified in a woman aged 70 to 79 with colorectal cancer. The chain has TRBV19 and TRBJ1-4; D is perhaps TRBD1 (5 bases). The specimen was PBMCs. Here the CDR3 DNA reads TGTGCCAGTAGTATAGCCCGATGGGGGGTTAATGAAAAACTGTTTTTT. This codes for CASSIARWGVNEKLFF.